These 28 T cell receptor beta chains were sequenced from one sample in a study of T cells in Graves' hyperthyroidism and ophthalmopathy. TCR beta CDR3 regions were amplified from RNA. RT-PCR in the first round (using the HTBI primer set) targeted the TCR CDR3. TCRdb reprocessed the multiplex PCR reads via MiXCR and lists one record per CDR3 protein. The sample lists about 210,000 distinct CDR3 sequences; under 20% were seen once. The sample taken for sequencing was blood. Receptors were obtained from a man aged 45-65 years with Graves' hyperthyroidism.

This chain uses TRBV29-1 with TRBJ2-7, with TRBD1 matching over 8 bases. CDR1 is SQVTM, CDR2 ANQGSEA, per germline. The CDR3 is 15 amino acids. After removal of 6 bases from V and 2 bases from J, the junction contained 12 bases not matched to a gene. CDR3 DNA sequence: TGCAGCGTCACAGGGGGTCCGAAAACCCCCTACGAGCAGTACTTC. Its protein product is CSVTGGPKTPYEQYF.

This clonotype has a count of ten or more. V and J are TRBV5-1 and TRBJ2-1; unclear D gene. This CDR3 has 14 amino acids. V was cut by 1 base and J by 9 bases, with 14 bases left in between. Germline V gene sequence: CDR1 SGHRS, CDR2 YFSETQ. CDR3 bases: TGCGCCAGCAGCTTGTGGGATCCGGGCACTGAGCAGTTCTTC. Translated: CASSLWDPGTEQFF.

This clonotype has ten or more counts. The V and J genes are TRBV12-3 or TRBV12-4 and TRBJ1-5, with D uncertain. This CDR3 is built from 14 residues. V lost 7 bases and J 1 base, leaving 11 bases between the germline ends. CDR3 DNA: TGTGCCAGCAACCAGTACCCCAGCAATCAGCCCCAGCATTTT. It encodes CASNQYPSNQPQHF.

Only a few counts were recorded for this clonotype. The rearrangement uses TRBV4-3 and TRBJ2-7; 10 positions agree with TRBD1. The CDR3 has 20 amino acids. CDR1 LGHNA and CDR2 YSLEER come from the germline V gene. V was pared by 0 bases and J by 3 bases, with 17 bases of the junction left unmatched. The CDR3 loop is CASSQDGRDRGLGDLYEQYF. CDR3 nucleotide sequence: TGCGCCAGCAGCCAAGATGGGCGGGACAGGGGTTTGGGGGACCTCTACGAGCAGTACTTC.

There are a few counts of this clonotype. This chain links TRBV5-1 with TRBJ2-7; TRBD2 aligns across 11 bases. This CDR3 has 15 amino acids. Germline V gene lookup returns CDR1 SGHRS and CDR2 YFSETQ. Germline trimming cut 2 bases from V and 1 base from J; bases unmatched to any gene: 2. Here the CDR3 reads CASSFTSGSSYEQYF. The CDR3 DNA sequence: TGCGCCAGCAGCTTCACTAGCGGGAGTTCCTACGAGCAGTACTTC.

The rearrangement uses TRBV30 and TRBJ1-1, with D unresolved. This CDR3 is 13 amino acids long. CDR1 and CDR2 from the germline V gene are GTSNPN and SVGIG (reference sequence). Deletions cut 0 bases from V and 7 bases from J, with 12 bases between. CDR3 residues: CAWSVSPANEAFF. Written as DNA, the CDR3 is TGTGCCTGGAGTGTAAGCCCCGCAAATGAAGCTTTCTTT.

The table lists this clonotype with many counts. V gene TRBV12-3 or TRBV12-4 combines with J gene TRBJ2-2; 8 nucleotides line up with TRBD1. The V gene end was trimmed by 5 bases and the J gene end by 3 bases; junction bases not matched to a gene: 5. The CDR3 is 15 residues long. The CDR3 sequence is CASSPTGAYTGELFF. CDR3 coding DNA: TGTGCCAGCAGTCCGACAGGGGCTTACACCGGGGAGCTGTTTTTT.

The chain recombines TRBV20-1 with TRBJ2-7; 9 positions match TRBD2. CDR1 and CDR2 from the germline V gene are DFQATT and SNEGSKA (reference sequence). The CDR3 covers 14 residues. V was pared by 5 bases and J by 1 base, with 6 bases of the junction left unmatched. Here the CDR3 reads CSAPGLASSYEQYF. The CDR3 DNA reads as TGCAGTGCTCCAGGACTAGCGAGTTCCTACGAGCAGTACTTC.

In this sample, this clonotype turned up many times. The chain recombines TRBV11-2 with TRBJ2-1; the match to TRBD2 covers 11 bases. From germline, CDR1 is SGHAT and CDR2 FQNNGV. The V and J ends lost 3 bases and 8 bases, in that order; junction bases with no gene match: 3. The CDR3 loop spans 14 amino acids. In DNA form, the CDR3 reads TGTGCCAGCAGCTTTAGCGGGAGGGTCTATGAGCAGTTCTTC. It encodes CASSFSGRVYEQFF. Together with reference TRBV11-2 and TRBJ2-1, the CDR3 gives the full variable domain: EAGVAQSPRYKIIEKRQSVAFWCNPISGHATLYWYQQILGQGPKLLIQFQNNGVVDDSQLPKDRFSAERLKGVDSTLKIQPAKLEDSAVYLCASSFSGRVYEQFFGPGTRLTVL.

This clonotype has only a few counts. This chain uses TRBV19 with TRBJ2-1; 11 bases align to TRBD2. The length of the CDR3 is 14 residues. V gave up 5 bases and J gave up 8 bases; unmatched junction bases: 5. CDR1 is LNHDA and CDR2 is SQIVND in the germline V gene (reference sequence). The DNA of the CDR3 is TGTGCCAGTAGTGGGACTAGCGGTATGGATGAGCAGTTCTTC. Translation: CASSGTSGMDEQFF.

This clonotype was seen ten or more times. The J gene is TRBJ1-1, the V gene TRBV11-2; D is unresolved. The V and J ends lost 3 bases and 3 bases respectively, with 2 bases between them. The germline V gene has CDR1 SGHAT and CDR2 FQNNGV. The CDR3 extends over 11 amino acids. The CDR3, as DNA: TGTGCCAGCAGCTTTTACACTGAAGCTTTCTTT. Protein sequence: CASSFYTEAFF.

This clonotype was counted many times. The chain couples TRBV7-9 to TRBJ2-3, with 8 bases that match TRBD1. CDR1 is SEHNR, CDR2 FQNEAQ, per germline (reference sequence). Germline trimming cut 4 bases from V and 6 bases from J; bases unmatched to any gene: 9. CDR3 size: 15 residues. CDR3 coding DNA: TGTGCCAGCAGCTCGTGGACAGGGTGGGCGGATACGCAGTATTTT. Encoded protein: CASSSWTGWADTQYF.

This clonotype appeared many times. This chain uses TRBV18 with TRBJ2-3, with D tentatively TRBD1 (6 bases). V gave up 5 bases and J gave up 6 bases, with 15 bases separating them. There are 14 residues in the CDR3. CDR1 and CDR2 from the germline V gene are KGHSH and LQKENI. CDR3 in amino acids: CASSNPTRGDTQYF. CDR3 nucleotide sequence: TGTGCCAGCTCAAATCCAACAAGGGGGGATACGCAGTATTTT.

Ten or more counts support this clonotype. V usage is TRBV27 and J usage is TRBJ1-5, with a tentative D call TRBD1 (6 bases). CDR1 MNHEY and CDR2 SMNVEV come from the germline V gene (reference sequence). There are 15 residues in the CDR3. Trimming stripped 2 bases from V and 6 bases from J, with 14 bases between. The DNA of the CDR3 is TGTGCCAGCAGTTTACATCCATCAGGGGTTCAGCCCCAGCATTTT. Its translation: CASSLHPSGVQPQHF.

This clonotype was picked up many times. This chain connects TRBV10-3 to TRBJ2-7; maybe TRBD1 (6 bases). The CDR3 is 14 amino acids. Germline CDR1 reads ENHRY; CDR2 reads SYGVKD. The germline V and J ends were trimmed by 0 bases and 6 bases, with 12 bases remaining between them. This CDR3 is CAISESQGLVEQYF. In DNA, the CDR3 is TGTGCCATCAGTGAGTCCCAGGGGTTGGTCGAGCAGTACTTC.

CDR3 bases: TGCGCCAGCAGCACCGGGACAGGGCTTCCAGATACGCAGTATTTT. Its protein product is CASSTGTGLPDTQYF. The chain links TRBV5-1 to TRBJ2-3; TRBD1 agrees at 9 bases. V dropped 4 bases and J dropped 4; count of bases not matched to a gene: 7. The CDR3 runs to 15 residues. Germline values: CDR1 SGHRS, CDR2 YFSETQ.

This clonotype was seen many times. This chain joins TRBV27 and TRBJ2-3, with TRBD2 as a possible D gene (5 bases). This CDR3 contains 13 residues. Looked up from germline, CDR1 is MNHEY and CDR2 is SMNVEV (reference sequence). Trimming left V 1 base short and J 5 bases short, with 7 bases between. DNA of the CDR3: TGTGCCAGCAGTTTATGGGAGAAAGATACGCAGTATTTT. It encodes CASSLWEKDTQYF.

This clonotype occurred a few times. The J gene is TRBJ1-3, the V gene TRBV5-4, with D possibly being TRBD1 (5 bases). The germline V gene has CDR1 SGHNT and CDR2 YYREEE (reference sequence). Trimming took off 7 bases at V and 0 bases at J, with 14 bases between the two ends. CDR3 length: 15 amino acids. DNA for the CDR3: TGTGCCAGCGGCCCGGGGGGTCACTCTGGAAACACCATATATTTT. It encodes CASGPGGHSGNTIYF.

The chain carries TRBV5-1 and TRBJ1-5, with D uncertain. The CDR3 runs to 18 residues. Germline V lookup: CDR1 SGHRS, CDR2 YFSETQ. With 8 bases removed from V and 0 bases from J, the gap between germline ends came to 24 bases. The CDR3 here is CASDPTRRVGYSNQPQHF. DNA for the CDR3: TGCGCCAGTGACCCGACTAGGAGGGTCGGTTATAGCAATCAGCCCCAGCATTTT.

This clonotype appeared many times. The chain joins TRBV5-1 to TRBJ2-3; 7 bases match TRBD1. The CDR3 covers 16 residues. Germline values: CDR1 SGHRS, CDR2 YFSETQ. With V trimmed by 0 bases and J by 2 bases, 6 bases remained unmatched. The CDR3 region has the DNA TGCGCCAGCAGCTTGGCCGGGACAGCCTACACAGATACGCAGTATTTT. This codes for CASSLAGTAYTDTQYF.

Only a few counts were recorded for this clonotype. The rearrangement links TRBV15 to TRBJ2-7; 8 bases map to TRBD2. V shed 1 base and J 2 bases; nucleotides not matched to a gene: 1. From germline, CDR1 is LNHNV and CDR2 YYDKDF (reference sequence). This CDR3 has 14 amino acids. The CDR3 coding sequence is TGTGCCACCAGCAGAGCGGGAGGGCCCTACGAGCAGTACTTC. Translation gives CATSRAGGPYEQYF.

This clonotype showed up many times. The J gene is TRBJ2-5, the V gene TRBV5-1, with TRBD1 matching 12 bases. The CDR3 extends over 15 amino acids. V shed 4 bases and J 4 bases; nucleotides not matched to a gene: 5. From germline, CDR1 is SGHRS and CDR2 YFSETQ. CDR3 sequence (DNA): TGCGCCAGCAGCCCCGGGACAGGGGGCGCAGAGACCCAGTACTTC. It is translated as CASSPGTGGAETQYF.

This clonotype was found a few times. The chain employs TRBV2 and TRBJ1-5; TRBD1 matches at 7 bases. V shed 6 bases, J shed 8 bases, and the junction held 13 bases outside the gene matches. Per the germline V gene, CDR1 is SNHLY and CDR2 is FYNNEI. This CDR3 contains 15 residues. The CDR3 DNA reads TGTGCCAGCAGCTTGGACAGGCGGTCGATCGAGCCCCAGCATTTT. Translation gives CASSLDRRSIEPQHF.

This clonotype came up many times. This chain links TRBV7-2 with TRBJ2-3; D call uncertain. Trimming removed 5 bases from V and 6 bases from J, with 9 bases in between. The V gene's germline CDR1 is SGHTA and CDR2 FQGNSA. The CDR3 length is 12 residues. The CDR3 nucleotides are TGTGCCAGCAGCCTCCAGTTGGATACGCAGTATTTT. Encoded protein: CASSLQLDTQYF.

At least ten counts were recorded for this clonotype. The chain is built from TRBV6-1 and TRBJ2-5, with D unclear. This CDR3 contains 12 residues. The V and J ends lost 7 bases and 5 bases respectively, with 11 bases between them. Looked up from germline, CDR1 is MNHNS and CDR2 is SASEGT. This chain's CDR3 is CASTNGWETQYF. The DNA of the CDR3 is TGTGCCAGCACCAACGGGTGGGAGACCCAGTACTTC.

This clonotype appeared a few times. One end of the junction fails to match germline, which may point to a read error. The gene calls are TRBV5-1 and TRBJ2-7; tentatively, D is TRBD2 (6 bases). Germline V CDR1 and CDR2: SGHRS, YFSETQ. The CDR3 has 16 amino acids. In DNA form, the CDR3 reads TGCGCCAGCAGCACACCACCGGGACTTAACTCCTGCGAGCAGTACTTC. As protein: CASSTPPGLNSCEQYF.

This clonotype was seen ten or more times. The chain joins TRBV3-2 to TRBJ2-7; TRBD1, the table's D call, was not compared with the DNA. TRBV3-2 constitutes a pseudogene. CDR3 length: 15 residues. CDR3 residues: CASSQTGSGPYEQYF. The CDR3 nucleotides read TGTGCCAGCAGCCAGACAGGGTCGGGACCCTACGAGCAGTACTTC.

Only one count was recorded for this clonotype. V gene TRBV5-1 combines with J gene TRBJ2-1; 12 positions match TRBD2. J was trimmed by 5 bases and V by 3 bases; bases with no gene match: 15. This CDR3 has 19 residues. Germline assignment: CDR1 SGHRS and CDR2 YFSETQ. The CDR3 DNA reads as TGCGCCAGCAGCTCTAAAAAACGATTCACTAGCGGGAGGCACAATGAGCAGTTCTTC. Protein sequence: CASSSKKRFTSGRHNEQFF.